Described below is a single T cell receptor (beta chain) sequence and its context. This CDR3 is also generated by other DNA sequences in the sample. This CDR3 is 11 amino acids long. With 6 bases removed from V and 1 base from J, the gap between germline ends came to 3 bases. Germline V lookup: CDR1 MDHEN, CDR2 SYDVKM. These data belong to a study of blood T cell repertoires in COVID-19. Study-level information: The origin of the acute and convalescent COVID-19 samples was the United States, Italy and Spain. The cDNA or gDNA used as material had been derived from T cells, B-cell-depleted T cells, or PBMCs.

Recruited during active infection, patients (from Seattle) were subsequently followed longitudinally. Per the original methods: By means of reference gene primer amplification, nucleated cell counts were estimated. Produced via immunoSEQ multiplex PCR; TCRdb's table is partial and in-frame only. Clonal size and the V and J genes are those of that table, whereas D and trimming came from the DNA. The sample includes 200,000 to 250,000 clones, more than 75% of them seen just once. This TCR came from a woman in her 70s with COVID-19, enrolled during active disease. The chain is built from TRBV28 and TRBJ1-1; D is unclear. Specimen: peripheral blood. The CDR3 DNA reads TGTGCCAGCAGCGGGAACACTGAAGCTTTCTTT. Protein product: CASSGNTEAFF. Full variable domain (missing parts from reference TRBV28 and TRBJ1-1): DVKVTQSSRYLVKRTGEKVFLECVQDMDHENMFWYRQDPGLGLRLIYFSYDVKMKEKGDIPEGYSVSREKKERFSLILESASTNQTSMYLCASSGNTEAFFGQGTRLTVV.